This entry describes one T cell receptor beta chain. The data belong to a study of T cell responses to AZD1222 COVID-19 vaccine. The wider study: Pooled together were second doses at about 4 or about 12 weeks.

The repertoire was sequenced with immunoSEQ multiplex PCR; TCRdb's copy has only in-frame clones and lacks some. Among 75,000 to 100,000 clones, around 86% were seen once, and the ten largest hold less than 2.5%. The sequencing here drew on peripheral blood, taken on day 0 of AZD1222 vaccination. The TCR was taken from an adult in good health.

In DNA, the CDR3 is TGTGCCAGCAGTGATATGTCTAGTAGTACGCAGTATTTT. Residues: CASSDMSSSTQYF. The chain carries TRBV6-4 and TRBJ2-3; D uncertain. V was pared by 3 bases and J by 8 bases, with 12 bases between. This CDR3 is 13 amino acids long. CDR1 is MRHNA, CDR2 SNTAGT, per germline.